This T cell receptor beta chain was observed in a study of blood T cell repertoires in COVID-19. For the study at large: Samples came from the United States, Italy and Spain, spanning acute and convalescent COVID-19.

In its sample, this clone was seen a few times. Trimming stripped 4 bases from V and 8 bases from J, with 11 bases between. The CDR3 spans 12 residues. Looked up from germline, CDR1 is LGHDT and CDR2 is YNNKEL (reference sequence). TCRdb keeps only in-frame clones here, not all; method: immunoSEQ multiplex PCR. The table has about 160,000 clones, roughly 87% seen once. The sequencing input was peripheral blood. The receptor's source is a woman aged 55 to 70 who had recovered from COVID-19. The chain links TRBV3-1 (or the pseudogene TRBV3-2) to TRBJ1-2; weak D call: TRBD1 (5 bases). The CDR3 DNA follows: TGTGCCAGCAGCCCCCAGGGATCAGGCTACACCTTC. Translation: CASSPQGSGYTF.